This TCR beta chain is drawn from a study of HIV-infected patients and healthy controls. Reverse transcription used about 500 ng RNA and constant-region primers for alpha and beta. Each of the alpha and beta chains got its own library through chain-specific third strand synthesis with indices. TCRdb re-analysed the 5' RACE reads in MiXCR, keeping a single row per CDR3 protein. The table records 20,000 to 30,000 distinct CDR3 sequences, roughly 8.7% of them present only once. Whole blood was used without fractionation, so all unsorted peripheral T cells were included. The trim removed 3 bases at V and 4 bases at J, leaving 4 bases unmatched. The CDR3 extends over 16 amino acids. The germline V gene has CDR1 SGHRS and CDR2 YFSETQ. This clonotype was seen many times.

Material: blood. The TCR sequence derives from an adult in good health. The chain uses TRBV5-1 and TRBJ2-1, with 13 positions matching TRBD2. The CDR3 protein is CASSSPGLAGYNEQFF. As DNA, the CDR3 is TGCGCCAGCAGCTCCCCGGGACTAGCGGGGTACAATGAGCAGTTCTTC.